Below are 26 T cell receptor beta chains sequenced from a single sample in a study of T cells after yellow fever vaccination. MiXCR, applied by TCRdb to the 5' RACE reads, yields one record per CDR3 protein. This table has around 40,000 distinct CDR3 sequences, about 7% appearing once. The sample consisted of CD8+ T cells not binding an NS4B(214-222) dextramer, sorted from PBMCs, taken 45 days after the yellow fever booster vaccination. The receptors come from a man under 40 who received the YFV17D yellow fever vaccine.

This clonotype was observed at least ten times. V and J are TRBV20-1 and TRBJ1-1; a weak D match, TRBD1 (5 bases). Germline V gives CDR1 DFQATT, CDR2 SNEGSKA (reference sequence). V lost 0 bases and J 4 bases, leaving 15 bases between the germline ends. The CDR3 spans 15 residues. The CDR3, as DNA: TGCAGTGCTAGAGAAACGAGGGCAGGGAGCACTGAAGCTTTCTTT. It translates to CSARETRAGSTEAFF.

This clonotype was seen ten or more times. Its ends do not fully match the called genes, so a read error is possible. The chain carries TRBV5-1 and TRBJ2-7, with 8 bases that match TRBD2. The V gene's germline CDR1 is SGHRS and CDR2 YFSETQ. The CDR3 spans 17 residues. The DNA for the CDR3 is TGCGCCAGCAGCTTGGAGTCTCCGGGACTAGGTTCCTCCGAGCAGTACTTC. Encoded protein: CASSLESPGLGSSEQYF.

This clonotype was seen at least ten times. The rearrangement links TRBV7-3 to TRBJ2-2; no reliable D call. The CDR3 contains 13 residues. Germline V gene lookup returns CDR1 SGHTA and CDR2 FQGTGA. Between the trimmed V and J ends, which lost 2 bases and 4 bases, there was a span of 5 bases. The DNA for the CDR3 is TGTGCCAGCAGCTTAGCAGGCACCGGGGAGCTGTTTTTT. It encodes CASSLAGTGELFF.

This clonotype was observed many times. The chain combines TRBV28 with TRBJ2-4; D not certain. The length of the CDR3 is 15 residues. V lost 5 bases and J 0 bases, leaving 11 bases between the germline ends. CDR1 is MDHEN, CDR2 SYDVKM, per germline. CDR3 DNA: TGTGCCAGCAGTCCAAACGGGCTAGCCAAAAACATTCAGTACTTC. This gives the protein CASSPNGLAKNIQYF.

This clonotype has ten or more counts. This chain links TRBV7-6 with TRBJ2-6, with D possibly matching TRBD1 (6 bases). CDR3 length: 18 residues. Deletions cut 0 bases from V and 2 bases from J, with 14 bases between. The germline CDR1 and CDR2 sequences are SGHVS and FNYEAQ. The DNA for the CDR3 is TGTGCCAGCAGCTTAGCGCTAACAGGGTATGCTGGGGCCAACGTCCTGACTTTC. As protein: CASSLALTGYAGANVLTF.

This clonotype was observed many times. The chain recombines TRBV27 with TRBJ2-1, with D perhaps TRBD2 (7 bases). The germline gives CDR1 MNHEY, CDR2 SMNVEV (reference sequence). Trimming cost V 6 bases and J 0 bases, with 12 bases left between them. This CDR3 has 15 residues. For the CDR3, the DNA is TGTGCCAGCAGCCGGGGGGCCAACTCCTACAATGAGCAGTTCTTC. As protein: CASSRGANSYNEQFF.

This clonotype was seen many times. The chain is built from TRBV6-5 and TRBJ2-3; TRBD2 might be the D (6 bases). Trimming took off 7 bases at V and 4 bases at J, with 15 bases between the two ends. The CDR3 loop spans 14 amino acids. Germline loops: CDR1 MNHEY, CDR2 SVGAGI. This CDR3 is CASTSGTFADTQYF. The CDR3 coding sequence is TGTGCCAGCACGTCGGGGACTTTCGCAGATACGCAGTATTTT.

The sample holds many counts of this clonotype. Here the CDR3 DNA reads TGTGCCAGCAGCTTGTATACGGGAGCTTACGAGCAGTACTTC. It yields the protein CASSLYTGAYEQYF. The chain uses TRBV7-2 and TRBJ2-7; TRBD2 might be the D (6 bases). V was clipped by 3 bases and J by 4 bases, with 13 bases between them. Germline loops: CDR1 SGHTA, CDR2 FQGNSA. The CDR3 totals 14 residues.

This clonotype has ten or more counts. CDR3 in amino acids: CASSPGLAGGDTQYF. CDR3 coding DNA: TGTGCCAGCAGCCCGGGACTAGCGGGGGGGGATACGCAGTATTTT. This chain uses TRBV7-2 with TRBJ2-3; the match to TRBD2 covers 16 bases. The V gene's germline CDR1 is SGHTA and CDR2 FQGNSA. The CDR3 is 15 amino acids. After removal of 5 bases from V and 6 bases from J, the junction contained 2 bases not matched to a gene.

In its sample, this clonotype was seen many times. The chain carries TRBV4-3 and TRBJ2-1; the match to TRBD2 covers 8 bases. This CDR3 contains 16 residues. With V trimmed by 1 base and J by 4 bases, 6 bases remained unmatched. Germline CDR1 reads LGHNA; CDR2 reads YSLEER. Written as DNA, the CDR3 is TGCGCCAGCAGCCAAGGCCCGGGAGGGCCTTACAATGAGCAGTTCTTC. This translates into CASSQGPGGPYNEQFF.

This clonotype showed up many times. The gene calls are TRBV29-1 and TRBJ2-7; D is possibly TRBD1 (7 bases). V was clipped by 7 bases and J by 1 base, with 14 bases between them. Germline loops: CDR1 SQVTM, CDR2 ANQGSEA. The CDR3 runs 13 residues. CDR3 region: CSAQGGASYEQYF. CDR3 nucleotides: TGCAGCGCTCAGGGGGGAGCATCCTACGAGCAGTACTTC.

Comment on this clonotype: Just one base apart from a much larger clone, this may be a read error. The chain joins TRBV5-1 to TRBJ2-1; TRBD1 matches at 8 bases. Germline CDR1 reads SGHRS; CDR2 reads YFSETQ. The CDR3 loop spans 14 amino acids. Here the CDR3 reads CASSLGTGKGEHFF. The CDR3 nucleotides read TGCGCCAGCAGCTTAGGGACAGGAAAGGGGGAGCACTTCTTC.

This clonotype was detected ten times or more. The chain recombines TRBV7-6 with TRBJ2-2, with D perhaps TRBD2 (6 bases). Trimming shortened V by 5 bases and J by 8 bases, and 15 bases separated the two germline ends. Germline CDR1 is SGHVS and CDR2 is FNYEAQ. The CDR3 loop spans 14 amino acids. Written as DNA, the CDR3 is TGTGCCAGCAGCCCAACCGGCGGGGTTGGGGAGCTGTTTTTT. Translation gives CASSPTGGVGELFF.

In this sample, this clonotype turned up many times. The chain carries TRBV12-3 or TRBV12-4 and TRBJ2-7; weak D call: TRBD2 (6 bases). This CDR3 has 13 residues. The ends were cut back, 3 bases at V and 5 bases at J, with 11 bases in the middle. The CDR3 DNA follows: TGTGCCAGCAGTTTTAATCCGGGGGACGAGCAGTACTTC. Residues: CASSFNPGDEQYF.

This clonotype was seen at least ten times. V gene TRBV13 combines with J gene TRBJ2-7; D remains ambiguous. Trimming took 1 base from V and 2 from J, leaving 6 bases between them. The CDR3 extends over 13 amino acids. Germline CDR1 and CDR2: PRHDT and FYEKMQ (reference sequence). CDR3 sequence reads: CASSLAQPYEQYF. The DNA for the CDR3 is TGTGCCAGCAGCTTAGCACAGCCCTACGAGCAGTACTTC. The full variable domain, rest sourced from reference TRBV13 and TRBJ2-7, is AAGVIQSPRHLIKEKRETATLKCYPIPRHDTVYWYQQGPGQDPQFLISFYEKMQSDKGSIPDRFSAQQFSDYHSELNMSSLELGDSALYFCASSLAQPYEQYFGPGTRLTVT.

At least ten counts were recorded for this clonotype. This chain links TRBV27 with TRBJ2-7, with 11 positions matching TRBD1. Germline V gene data show CDR1 as MNHEY and CDR2 as SMNVEV (reference sequence). The CDR3 totals 15 residues. The V and J ends lost 0 bases and 2 bases, in that order; junction bases with no gene match: 0. The CDR3 coding sequence is TGTGCCAGCAGTTTATCGGGACAGGGGGCCTACGAGCAGTACTTC. It yields the protein CASSLSGQGAYEQYF.

V is TRBV20-1 and J is TRBJ1-5; the D is unclear. V lost 4 bases, J lost 2 bases, and 9 bases lay in between. Germline CDR1 reads DFQATT; CDR2 reads SNEGSKA (reference sequence). The CDR3 loop spans 13 amino acids. CDR3 coding DNA: TGCAGTGCTATGGAGGGTGGCAATCAGCCCCAGCATTTT. It codes for CSAMEGGNQPQHF.

At least ten counts were recorded for this clonotype. This sequence joins TRBV20-1 and TRBJ2-2, with D possibly being TRBD2 (5 bases). CDR3 length: 16 residues. Trimming took off 0 bases at V and 5 bases at J, with 16 bases between the two ends. Per germline, CDR1 DFQATT and CDR2 SNEGSKA (reference sequence). CDR3 loop: CSAREVRVRETGELFF. CDR3 bases: TGCAGTGCTAGAGAGGTGCGAGTAAGGGAGACCGGGGAGCTGTTTTTT.

The chain carries TRBV7-2 and TRBJ2-5; no clear D gene. This CDR3 is built from 13 residues. Trimming stripped 3 bases from V and 2 bases from J, with 7 bases between. CDR1 is SGHTA and CDR2 is FQGNSA in the germline V gene. Here the CDR3 reads CASSLASQETQYF. In DNA form, the CDR3 reads TGTGCCAGCAGCTTGGCTAGTCAAGAGACCCAGTACTTC.

This clonotype has ten or more counts. The rearrangement uses TRBV2 and TRBJ2-7, with 8 bases identical to TRBD1. The CDR3 runs to 14 residues. The V and J ends lost 8 bases and 1 base, in that order; junction bases with no gene match: 7. From germline, CDR1 is SNHLY and CDR2 FYNNEI. In DNA form, the CDR3 reads TGTGCCAGCCAAGGACAGGGCGCGTCCTACGAGCAGTACTTC. This gives the protein CASQGQGASYEQYF.

This clonotype has just a few counts. The CDR3 protein is CASSLGRGNFF. The CDR3 DNA reads as TGTGCCAGCAGCTTAGGTCGGGGGAATTTCTTC. The rearrangement joins TRBV13 to TRBJ2-1; possibly TRBD2 for D (6 bases). Germline lookup yields CDR1 PRHDT and CDR2 FYEKMQ (reference sequence). Trimming left V 0 bases short and J 16 bases short, with 10 bases between. This CDR3 comprises 11 residues.

This clonotype was counted many times. This sequence joins TRBV14 and TRBJ2-7; D not certain. The CDR3 is made up of 13 amino acids. Germline-derived CDR1 and CDR2 are SGHDN and FVKESK. The V and J ends lost 1 base and 2 bases respectively, with 6 bases between them. The CDR3 loop is CASSQVGAYEQYF. CDR3 bases: TGTGCCAGCAGCCAAGTTGGTGCCTACGAGCAGTACTTC.

This clonotype was recorded at least ten times. This chain links TRBV11-2 with TRBJ1-2; the D gene is possibly TRBD1 (5 bases). The CDR3 totals 14 residues. Trimming removed 3 bases at V and 4 bases at J, with 12 bases between. From germline, CDR1 is SGHAT and CDR2 FQNNGV. The CDR3 DNA is TGTGCCAGCAGCTTCCCGGGGACGGTCTATGGCTACACCTTC. The encoded protein is CASSFPGTVYGYTF.

This clonotype was seen many times. The chain employs TRBV7-2 and TRBJ2-2, with D perhaps matching TRBD2 (7 bases). Trimming took off 5 bases at V and 4 bases at J, with 17 bases between the two ends. This CDR3 has 16 amino acids. The germline V gene encodes CDR1 SGHTA and CDR2 FQGNSA. The CDR3 nucleotides are TGTGCCAGCAGCGTGCTGGCGGGGGCCAGCACCGGGGAGCTGTTTTTT. It encodes CASSVLAGASTGELFF.

This clonotype was counted at least ten times. It is unclear where the CDR3 begins or ends on the DNA, so no DNA is shown, and the CDR3 is as TCRdb lists it. The chain employs TRBV27 and TRBJ2-2. The V gene's germline CDR1 is MNHEY and CDR2 SMNVEV (reference sequence). The CDR3 has 12 amino acids, counting both end residues. This CDR3 is CASSFGAGELFF.

This clonotype occurred many times. J is TRBJ2-7 and V is TRBV12-3 or TRBV12-4; 8 nucleotides align to TRBD1. This CDR3 is 12 amino acids long. The J segment lost 5 bases and the V segment lost 4 bases, leaving 1 base of the junction unmatched. The CDR3, as DNA: TGTGCCAGCAGTTCAGGGGGCGACGAGCAGTACTTC. Protein: CASSSGGDEQYF.